These 26 T cell receptor beta chains came from one sample sequenced in a study of T cells and copy number aberrations in small-cell lung cancer. Produced via immunoSEQ multiplex PCR; TCRdb's table is partial and in-frame only. Counted here are over 2,000 clones, around 80% occurring once; the ten biggest clones make up roughly 10%. Source material: normal tissue next to the tumor. The receptors were gathered from a man in his 60s with small cell lung cancer.

This clone has only one observation. At one of its ends the junction is not consistent with the germline gene, which may arise from a read error. The rearrangement links TRBV9 to TRBJ1-6; no reliable D call. The length of the CDR3 is 14 residues. CDR1 is SGDLS, CDR2 YYNGEE, per germline. CDR3 sequence reads: CVSSVATGLSPLHF. The CDR3 coding sequence is TGTGTCAGCAGCGTAGCTACCGGACTCTCACCCCTCCACTTT.

This rearrangement joins TRBV7-6 to TRBJ2-1, with 11 bases that match TRBD2. V was pared by 3 bases and J by 9 bases, with 1 base of the junction left unmatched. The germline V gene has CDR1 SGHVS and CDR2 FNYEAQ. The CDR3 is 13 residues long. In DNA, the CDR3 is TGTGCCAGCAGCTTCGGACTAGCGGGTGAGCAGTTCTTC. Encoded protein: CASSFGLAGEQFF.

This clone was counted a single time. The J gene is TRBJ1-1, the V gene TRBV7-8, with D uncertain. The germline V gene has CDR1 SGHVS and CDR2 FQNEAQ. The CDR3 covers 13 residues. Trimming took off 1 base at V and 4 bases at J, with 7 bases between the two ends. CDR3 nucleotides: TGTGCCAGCAGCTTAGATCGGGTCACTGAAGCTTTCTTT. It translates to CASSLDRVTEAFF.

The rearrangement uses TRBV12-5 and TRBJ1-5; D gene ambiguous. Trimming stripped 0 bases from V and 3 bases from J, with 12 bases between. This CDR3 region has 16 residues. The germline V gene encodes CDR1 LGHNT and CDR2 FRNRAP. CDR3 loop: CASGLVVSANNQPQHF. The CDR3 bases are TGTGCTAGTGGTTTGGTAGTGTCAGCCAACAATCAGCCCCAGCATTTT.

The chain employs TRBV2 and TRBJ1-5, with a possible D match to TRBD1 (5 bases). Per germline, CDR1 SNHLY and CDR2 FYNNEI. Trimming removed 6 bases from V and 6 bases from J, with 12 bases in between. CDR3 length equals 13 residues. CDR3 nucleotides: TGTGCCAGCAGCCCCGGGACCCTTCAGCCCCAGCATTTT. This encodes CASSPGTLQPQHF.

The rearrangement joins TRBV5-5 to TRBJ1-4, with D uncertain. This CDR3 has 15 residues. Germline V gives CDR1 SGHKS, CDR2 YYEKEE (reference sequence). The V gene lost 3 bases and the J gene lost 0 bases, with 9 bases spanning the gap. CDR3 nucleotides: TGTGCCAGCAGCTCCACTAGTGCAACTAATGAAAAACTGTTTTTT. This gives the protein CASSSTSATNEKLFF.

This clone was counted between two and nine times. V and J are TRBV13 and TRBJ1-6; unclear D gene. The V and J ends lost 5 bases and 0 bases respectively, with 11 bases between them. CDR3 length: 16 residues. Germline V gives CDR1 PRHDT, CDR2 FYEKMQ (reference sequence). The CDR3 DNA reads as TGTGCCAGCAGCACGTACACAAACTCCTATAATTCACCCCTCCACTTT. Its translation is CASSTYTNSYNSPLHF.

This chain uses TRBV18 with TRBJ1-2; no definite D call. Germline loops: CDR1 KGHSH, CDR2 LQKENI. The length of the CDR3 is 16 residues. V was clipped by 3 bases and J by 1 base, with 15 bases between them. DNA of the CDR3: TGTGCCAGCTCACCCCTGGACCGTGCTATTAACTATGGCTACACCTTC. It is translated as CASSPLDRAINYGYTF.

The chain joins TRBV29-1 to TRBJ2-3; 7 nucleotides align to TRBD1. CDR3 length: 14 residues. Per germline, CDR1 SQVTM and CDR2 ANQGSEA. Unmatched junction bases numbered 6, after V lost 6 bases and J lost 0 bases. The CDR3 DNA is TGCAGCGTGGGTGACAGGGCTAGCACAGATACGCAGTATTTT. As protein: CSVGDRASTDTQYF.

The rearrangement links TRBV28 to TRBJ2-5, with 11 bases aligning to TRBD1. CDR3 length: 15 amino acids. CDR1 MDHEN and CDR2 SYDVKM come from the germline V gene. Losses at the gene ends were 5 bases for V and 4 bases for J; bases not matched to a gene: 6. For the CDR3, the DNA is TGTGCCAGCAGTGACCCGGGACAGGGGGTAGAGACCCAGTACTTC. Its protein is CASSDPGQGVETQYF.

This clone appeared a few times. This CDR3 is CASSLAGGGADTQYF. The CDR3, as DNA: TGTGCCAGCAGCTTGGCGGGGGGGGGCGCAGATACGCAGTATTTT. This chain uses TRBV5-4 with TRBJ2-3; 8 nucleotides match TRBD2. CDR3 length: 15 amino acids. Looked up from germline, CDR1 is SGHNT and CDR2 is YYREEE (reference sequence). After removal of 0 bases from V and 4 bases from J, the junction contained 4 bases not matched to a gene.

In its sample, this clone was seen a few times. The chain couples TRBV5-1 to TRBJ2-5; a possible D gene is TRBD2 (6 bases). V gave up 4 bases and J gave up 4 bases, with 14 bases separating them. The CDR3 has 14 residues. Germline V gene lookup returns CDR1 SGHRS and CDR2 YFSETQ. The CDR3 region has the DNA TGCGCCAGCAGCAAGGGGACTCAGCGAGAGACCCAGTACTTC. Translation gives CASSKGTQRETQYF.

By proportion, this clone is large (0.1 to 1%). Within the sample, other DNA sequences also encode this same CDR3. The chain links TRBV6-1 to TRBJ1-1; TRBD1 agrees at 10 bases. This CDR3 spans 15 amino acids. V lost 0 bases and J lost 4; bases outside the gene matches: 2. Germline V gene sequence: CDR1 MNHNS, CDR2 SASEGT. The CDR3 nucleotides are TGTGCCAGCAGTGAAGCGACAGGGGGCACCACTGAAGCTTTCTTT. This gives the protein CASSEATGGTTEAFF.

This clone showed up just a few times. This chain joins TRBV7-2 and TRBJ2-6, with D possibly TRBD1 on 5 matching bases. V was pared by 2 bases and J by 3 bases, with 14 bases between. The germline gives CDR1 SGHTA, CDR2 FQGNSA. The CDR3 loop spans 17 amino acids. The DNA for the CDR3 is TGTGCCAGCAGCTTAATAGGGGCCCGAGGTGGGGCCAACGTCCTGACTTTC. The encoded protein is CASSLIGARGGANVLTF.

About this clone itself: One junction end does not reproduce the germline sequence, and a read error may be involved. The chain links TRBV6-1 to TRBJ2-5; the match to TRBD2 covers 11 bases. This CDR3 contains 15 residues. Germline V lookup: CDR1 MNHNS, CDR2 SASEGT. The CDR3 loop is CASSDLAGGRETQYF. CDR3 nucleotide sequence: TGTGCCAGCAGTGACTTAGCGGGAGGGAGAGAGACTCAGTACTTC.

The rearrangement links TRBV11-2 to TRBJ1-1; unclear D gene. The CDR3 length is 13 residues. Germline-derived CDR1 and CDR2 are SGHAT and FQNNGV. The germline V and J ends were trimmed by 1 base and 7 bases, with 10 bases remaining between them. The CDR3 nucleotides are TGTGCCAGCAGCTTAGCTCTGGGCATTGAAGCTTTCTTT. It translates to CASSLALGIEAFF.

V usage is TRBV9 and J usage is TRBJ2-5, with D perhaps matching TRBD2 (6 bases). Between the trimmed V and J ends, which lost 3 bases and 1 base, there was a span of 7 bases. CDR3 length: 13 amino acids. Germline V gene lookup returns CDR1 SGDLS and CDR2 YYNGEE. The CDR3: CASSAGVQETQYF. For the CDR3, the DNA is TGTGCCAGCAGCGCGGGGGTCCAAGAGACCCAGTACTTC.

The chain carries TRBV5-1 and TRBJ1-4, with 8 positions matching TRBD1. The trim removed 6 bases at V and 8 bases at J, leaving 12 bases unmatched. CDR1 and CDR2 from the germline V gene are SGHRS and YFSETQ. This CDR3 is 15 amino acids long. CDR3 in amino acids: CASTPETGEGEKLFF. The CDR3 DNA reads as TGCGCCAGCACGCCTGAGACAGGGGAGGGAGAAAAACTGTTTTTT.

The gene calls are TRBV27 and TRBJ2-7; 9 bases fit TRBD1. Losses at the gene ends were 8 bases for V and 4 bases for J; bases not matched to a gene: 12. The CDR3 totals 15 residues. CDR1 is MNHEY, CDR2 SMNVEV, per germline (reference sequence). The CDR3 protein is CASGPIDRGSYEQYF. CDR3 coding DNA: TGTGCCAGCGGACCAATAGACAGGGGGTCGTACGAGCAGTACTTC.

The rearrangement joins TRBV7-8 to TRBJ1-1, with D possibly matching TRBD1 (6 bases). This CDR3 is built from 15 residues. In germline, CDR1 is SGHVS, CDR2 FQNEAQ. V shed 7 bases and J shed 6 bases, with 21 bases lying between them. The CDR3 bases are TGTGCCAGCAAATCACTACAGGGAATTAAGGCTGAAGCTTTCTTT. It translates to CASKSLQGIKAEAFF.

The chain carries TRBV2 and TRBJ2-7; D might be TRBD1 (7 bases). With 4 bases removed from V and 3 bases from J, the gap between germline ends came to 13 bases. Germline assignment: CDR1 SNHLY and CDR2 FYNNEI. This CDR3 region has 14 residues. CDR3 nucleotide sequence: TGTGCCAGCAGTGGGCGGGACAGTAACTACGAGCAGTACTTC. This translates into CASSGRDSNYEQYF.

This rearrangement joins TRBV2 to TRBJ2-6, with 7 bases aligning to TRBD1. The CDR3 consists of 20 residues. V lost 4 bases to trimming and J lost 0 bases; unmatched junction nucleotides: 15. CDR1 is SNHLY, CDR2 FYNNEI, per germline. The CDR3 reads CASSVARDSFSHSGANVLTF. In DNA form, the CDR3 reads TGTGCCAGCAGTGTGGCCCGGGACAGTTTTTCCCACTCTGGGGCCAACGTCCTGACTTTC.

The chain has TRBV19 and TRBJ2-7, with D unresolved. The CDR3 sequence is 15 residues long. Germline CDR1 and CDR2: LNHDA and SQIVND (reference sequence). V was cut by 3 bases and J by 3 bases, with 15 bases left in between. The CDR3 here is CASSMDRKAHYEQYF. Here the CDR3 DNA reads TGTGCCAGTAGTATGGACCGCAAAGCCCACTACGAGCAGTACTTC. Full variable domain (remainder filled in from reference TRBV19 and TRBJ2-7): DGGITQSPKYLFRKEGQNVTLSCEQNLNHDAMYWYRQDPGQGLRLIYYSQIVNDFQKGDIAEGYSVSREKKESFPLTVTSAQKNPTAFYLCASSMDRKAHYEQYFGPGTRLTVT.

V is TRBV28 and J is TRBJ2-5; tentative D call: TRBD1 (6 bases). This CDR3 is 16 amino acids long. Trimming left V 7 bases short and J 4 bases short, with 22 bases between. Germline-derived CDR1 and CDR2 are MDHEN and SYDVKM. CDR3 region: CASKVHDEGDIETQYF. The CDR3 DNA sequence: TGTGCCAGCAAAGTTCACGATGAGGGGGACATAGAGACCCAGTACTTC.

The chain carries TRBV4-2 and TRBJ1-5; the D is unclear. Germline V gene sequence: CDR1 LGHNA, CDR2 YNFKEQ. There are 16 residues in the CDR3. Trimming took off 0 bases at V and 3 bases at J, with 12 bases between the two ends. CDR3 coding DNA: TGTGCCAGCAGCCAAGATTCGGCCGGATACAATCAGCCCCAGCATTTT. Residues: CASSQDSAGYNQPQHF.

This clone showed up just a few times. The chain employs TRBV6-1 and TRBJ2-7, with D perhaps TRBD1 (6 bases). CDR1 is MNHNS, CDR2 SASEGT, per germline. V dropped 0 bases and J dropped 0 bases, with 6 bases sitting between them. This CDR3 region has 14 residues. Here the CDR3 reads CASSEADSSYEQYF. CDR3 coding DNA: TGTGCCAGCAGTGAAGCGGACAGCTCCTACGAGCAGTACTTC.